This T cell receptor beta chain was documented in a study of blood T cell repertoires in COVID-19. Across the study: T cells, B-cell-depleted T cells, or PBMCs supplied cDNA or gDNA.

The study drew participants aged roughly 18 to 95 years from 20 to 30 US areas. Participants' reported clinical history set cohort assignment. Either two negative PCRs, clearance, or symptom resolution qualified Cohort 3 donors as recovered. Method: immunoSEQ multiplex PCR; TCRdb's copy keeps in-frame clones and lacks some. The sample has about half a million clones, roughly nine tenths seen once; the top ten hold roughly 8%. The V and J ends lost 4 bases and 4 bases respectively, with 18 bases between them. CDR3 size: 16 residues. Germline loops: CDR1 SGHKS, CDR2 YYEKEE (reference sequence). The chain employs TRBV5-5 and TRBJ2-1; D perhaps matches TRBD1 (5 bases). The receptor was isolated from a woman aged 55-69 years who had recovered from COVID-19. Source material: PBMCs or T cells enriched from blood (not recorded which). The CDR3 loop is CASSGRTEGVYNEQFF. The CDR3 DNA is TGTGCCAGCAGCGGAAGGACGGAAGGGGTATACAATGAGCAGTTCTTC.